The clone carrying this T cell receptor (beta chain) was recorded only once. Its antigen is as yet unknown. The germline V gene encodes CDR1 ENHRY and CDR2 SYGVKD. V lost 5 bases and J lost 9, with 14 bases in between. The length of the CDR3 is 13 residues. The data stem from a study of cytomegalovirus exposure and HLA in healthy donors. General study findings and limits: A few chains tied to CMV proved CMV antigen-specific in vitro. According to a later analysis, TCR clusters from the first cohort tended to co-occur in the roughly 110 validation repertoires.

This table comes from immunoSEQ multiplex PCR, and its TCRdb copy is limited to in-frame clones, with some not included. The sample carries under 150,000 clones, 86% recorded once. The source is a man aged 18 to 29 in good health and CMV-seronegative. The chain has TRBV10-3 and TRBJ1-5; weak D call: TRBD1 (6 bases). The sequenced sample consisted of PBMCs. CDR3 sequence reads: CAISRGEGGPQHF. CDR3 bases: TGTGCCATCAGTCGAGGGGAGGGGGGGCCCCAGCATTTT.